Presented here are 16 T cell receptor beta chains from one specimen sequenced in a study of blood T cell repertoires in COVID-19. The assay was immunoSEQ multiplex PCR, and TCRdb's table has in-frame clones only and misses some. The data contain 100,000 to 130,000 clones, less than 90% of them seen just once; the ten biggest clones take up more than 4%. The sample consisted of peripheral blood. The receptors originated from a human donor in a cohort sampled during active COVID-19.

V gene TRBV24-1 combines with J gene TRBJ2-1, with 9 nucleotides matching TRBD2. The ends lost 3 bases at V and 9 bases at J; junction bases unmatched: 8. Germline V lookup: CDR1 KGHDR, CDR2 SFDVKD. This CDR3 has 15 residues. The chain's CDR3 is CATSDGQREVPEQFF. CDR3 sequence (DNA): TGTGCCACCAGTGATGGCCAGCGGGAGGTTCCTGAGCAGTTCTTC.

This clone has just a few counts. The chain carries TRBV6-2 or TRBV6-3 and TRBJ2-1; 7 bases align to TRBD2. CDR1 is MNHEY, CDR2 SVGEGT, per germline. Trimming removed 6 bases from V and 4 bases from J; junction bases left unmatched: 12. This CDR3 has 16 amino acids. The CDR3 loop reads CASSRTSFSAYNEQFF. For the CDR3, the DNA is TGTGCCAGCAGCCGGACTAGTTTTAGTGCTTACAATGAGCAGTTCTTC.

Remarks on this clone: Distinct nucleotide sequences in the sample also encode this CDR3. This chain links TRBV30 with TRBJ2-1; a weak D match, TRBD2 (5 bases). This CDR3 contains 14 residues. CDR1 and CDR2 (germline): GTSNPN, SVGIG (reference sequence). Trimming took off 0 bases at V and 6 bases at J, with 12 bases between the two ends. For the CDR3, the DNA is TGTGCCTGGAGTGTAGGTTTGGCGGGCAATGAGCAGTTCTTC. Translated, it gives CAWSVGLAGNEQFF.

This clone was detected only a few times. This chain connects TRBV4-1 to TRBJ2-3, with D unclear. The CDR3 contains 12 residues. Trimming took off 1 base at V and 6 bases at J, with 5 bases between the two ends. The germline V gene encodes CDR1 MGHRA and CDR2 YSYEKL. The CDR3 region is CASSQVGDTQYF. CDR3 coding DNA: TGCGCCAGCAGCCAAGTTGGCGATACGCAGTATTTT.

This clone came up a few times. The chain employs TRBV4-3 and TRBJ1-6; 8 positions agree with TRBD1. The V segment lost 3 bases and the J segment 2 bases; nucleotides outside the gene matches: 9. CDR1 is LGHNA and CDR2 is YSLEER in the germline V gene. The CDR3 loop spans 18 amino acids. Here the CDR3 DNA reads TGCGCCAGCAGCCAGGAGAGCCAGGGGGCCGCCTATAATTCACCCCTCCACTTT. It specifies CASSQESQGAAYNSPLHF.

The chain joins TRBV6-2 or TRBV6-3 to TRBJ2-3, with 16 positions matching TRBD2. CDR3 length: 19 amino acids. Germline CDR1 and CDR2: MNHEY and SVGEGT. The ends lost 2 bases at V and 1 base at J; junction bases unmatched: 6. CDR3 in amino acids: CASSYLLGTSGRGTDTQYF. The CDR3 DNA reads TGTGCCAGCAGTTACCTATTGGGGACTAGCGGGAGGGGCACAGATACGCAGTATTTT.

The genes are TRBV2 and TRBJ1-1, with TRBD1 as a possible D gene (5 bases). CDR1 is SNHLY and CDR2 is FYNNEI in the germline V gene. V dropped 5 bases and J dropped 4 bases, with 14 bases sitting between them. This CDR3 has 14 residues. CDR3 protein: CASSPGLLITEAFF. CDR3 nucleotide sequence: TGTGCCAGCAGTCCGGGACTCCTCATCACTGAAGCTTTCTTT.

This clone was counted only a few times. The CDR3 loop is CASSLMGQATYEQYF. The CDR3 DNA follows: TGTGCCAGCAGCTTAATGGGACAGGCTACCTACGAGCAGTACTTC. The chain has TRBV7-9 and TRBJ2-7; TRBD1 matches at 8 bases. CDR3 size: 15 residues. CDR1 is SEHNR, CDR2 FQNEAQ, per germline (reference sequence). The ends lost 2 bases at V and 2 bases at J; junction bases unmatched: 5.

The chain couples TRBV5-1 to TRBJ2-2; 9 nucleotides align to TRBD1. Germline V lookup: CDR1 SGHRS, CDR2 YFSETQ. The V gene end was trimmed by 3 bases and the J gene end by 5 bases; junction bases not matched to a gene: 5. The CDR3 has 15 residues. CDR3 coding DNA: TGCGCCAGCAGCTACTGGACAGGGGTGACCGGGGAGCTGTTTTTT. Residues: CASSYWTGVTGELFF.

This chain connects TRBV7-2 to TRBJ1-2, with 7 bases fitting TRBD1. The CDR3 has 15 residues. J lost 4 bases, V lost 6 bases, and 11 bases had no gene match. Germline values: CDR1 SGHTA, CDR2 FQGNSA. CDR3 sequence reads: CASSSAVRQGYGYTF. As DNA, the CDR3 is TGTGCCAGCAGTTCCGCCGTGCGACAGGGCTATGGCTACACCTTC.

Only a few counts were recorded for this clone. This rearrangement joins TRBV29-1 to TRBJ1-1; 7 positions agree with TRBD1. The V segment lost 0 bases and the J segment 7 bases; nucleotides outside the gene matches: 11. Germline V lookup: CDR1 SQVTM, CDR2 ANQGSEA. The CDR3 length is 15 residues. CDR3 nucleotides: TGCAGCGTTGAAGAGGGATCCGGGACAGTCGGTGAAGCTTTCTTT. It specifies CSVEEGSGTVGEAFF. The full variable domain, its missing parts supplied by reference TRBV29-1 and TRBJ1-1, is SAVISQKPSRDICQRGTSLTIQCQVDSQVTMMFWYRQQPGQSLTLIATANQGSEATYESGFVIDKFPISRPNLTFSTLTVSNMSPEDSSIYLCSVEEGSGTVGEAFFGQGTRLTVV.

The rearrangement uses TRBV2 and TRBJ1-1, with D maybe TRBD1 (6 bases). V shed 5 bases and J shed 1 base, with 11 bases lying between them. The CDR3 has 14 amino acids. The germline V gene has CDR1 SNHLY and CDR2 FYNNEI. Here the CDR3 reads CASSYRTANTEAFF. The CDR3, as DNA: TGTGCCAGCAGTTACAGGACAGCGAACACTGAAGCTTTCTTT. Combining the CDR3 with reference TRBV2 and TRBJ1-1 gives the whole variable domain EPEVTQTPSHQVTQMGQEVILRCVPISNHLYFYWYRQILGQKVEFLVSFYNNEISEKSEIFDDQFSVERPDGSNFTLKIRSTKLEDSAMYFCASSYRTANTEAFFGQGTRLTVV.

The CDR3 region is CASSLESAGGNTEAFF. The CDR3 coding sequence is TGTGCCAGCAGCTTGGAGTCGGCCGGGGGGAACACTGAAGCTTTCTTT. The gene calls are TRBV5-4 and TRBJ1-1; a weak D match, TRBD1 (5 bases). Trimming removed 0 bases at V and 1 base at J, with 13 bases between. The germline gives CDR1 SGHNT, CDR2 YYREEE (reference sequence). The CDR3 spans 16 residues. The complete variable domain, with remaining parts taken from reference TRBV5-4 and TRBJ1-1, reads ETGVTQSPTHLIKTRGQQVTLRCSSQSGHNTVSWYQQALGQGPQFIFQYYREEENGRGNFPPRFSGLQFPNYSSELNVNALELDDSALYLCASSLESAGGNTEAFFGQGTRLTVV.

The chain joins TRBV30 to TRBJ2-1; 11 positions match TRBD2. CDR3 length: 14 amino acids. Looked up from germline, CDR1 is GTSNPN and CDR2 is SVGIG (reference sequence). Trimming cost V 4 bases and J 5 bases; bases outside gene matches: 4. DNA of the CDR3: TGTGCCTGGACTCCGGGACTAGCGGACAATGAGCAGTTCTTC. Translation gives CAWTPGLADNEQFF.

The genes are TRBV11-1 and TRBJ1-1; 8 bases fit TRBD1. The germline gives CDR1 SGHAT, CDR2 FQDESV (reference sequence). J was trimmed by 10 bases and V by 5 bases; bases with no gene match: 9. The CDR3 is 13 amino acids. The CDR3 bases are TGTGCCAGCAGCAGATCTACAGGGGGGGTAGCTTTCTTT. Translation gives CASSRSTGGVAFF.

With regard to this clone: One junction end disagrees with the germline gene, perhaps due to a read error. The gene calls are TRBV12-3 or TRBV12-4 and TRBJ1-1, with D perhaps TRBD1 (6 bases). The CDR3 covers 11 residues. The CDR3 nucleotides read TGTGCCAGCAGTACTCAGGGGAGAGGGGTCTTT. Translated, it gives CASSTQGRGVF.